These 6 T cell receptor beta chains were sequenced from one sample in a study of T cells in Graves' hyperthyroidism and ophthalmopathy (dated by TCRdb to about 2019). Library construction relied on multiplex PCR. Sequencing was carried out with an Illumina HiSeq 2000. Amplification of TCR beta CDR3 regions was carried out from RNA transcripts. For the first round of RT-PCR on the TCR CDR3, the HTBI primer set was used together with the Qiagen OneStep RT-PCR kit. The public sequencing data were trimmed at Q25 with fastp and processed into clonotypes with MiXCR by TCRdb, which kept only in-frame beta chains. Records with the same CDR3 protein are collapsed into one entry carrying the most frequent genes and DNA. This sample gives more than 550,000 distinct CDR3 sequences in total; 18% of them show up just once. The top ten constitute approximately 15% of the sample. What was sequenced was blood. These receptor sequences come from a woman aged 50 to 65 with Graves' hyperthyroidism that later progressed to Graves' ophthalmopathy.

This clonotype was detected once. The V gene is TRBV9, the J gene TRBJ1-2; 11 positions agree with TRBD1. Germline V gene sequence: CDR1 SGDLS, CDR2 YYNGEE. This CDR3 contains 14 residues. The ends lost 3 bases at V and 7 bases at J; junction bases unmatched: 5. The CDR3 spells CASSAGTGGGGYTF. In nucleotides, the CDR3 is TGTGCCAGCAGCGCCGGGACAGGGGGAGGTGGCTACACCTTC.

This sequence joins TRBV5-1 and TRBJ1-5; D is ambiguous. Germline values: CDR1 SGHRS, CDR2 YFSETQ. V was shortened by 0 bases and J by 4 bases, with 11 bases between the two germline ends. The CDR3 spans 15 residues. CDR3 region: CASSLDAGRNQPQHF. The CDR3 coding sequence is TGCGCCAGCAGCTTGGATGCGGGGAGAAATCAGCCCCAGCATTTT.

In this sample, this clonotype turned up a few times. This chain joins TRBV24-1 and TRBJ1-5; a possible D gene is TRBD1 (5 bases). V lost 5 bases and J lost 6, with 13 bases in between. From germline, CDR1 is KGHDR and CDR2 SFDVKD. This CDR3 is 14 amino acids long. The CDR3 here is CATSVQGVGQPQHF. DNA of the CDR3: TGTGCCACCAGTGTTCAGGGTGTTGGTCAGCCCCAGCATTTT.

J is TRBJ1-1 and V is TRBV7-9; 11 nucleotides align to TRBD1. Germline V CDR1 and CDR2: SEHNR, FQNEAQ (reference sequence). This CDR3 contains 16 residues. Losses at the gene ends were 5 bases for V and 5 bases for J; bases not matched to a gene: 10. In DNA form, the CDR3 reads TGTGCCAGCAGCGATCCCCGGGACAGGGGGAGTACTGAAGCTTTCTTT. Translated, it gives CASSDPRDRGSTEAFF.

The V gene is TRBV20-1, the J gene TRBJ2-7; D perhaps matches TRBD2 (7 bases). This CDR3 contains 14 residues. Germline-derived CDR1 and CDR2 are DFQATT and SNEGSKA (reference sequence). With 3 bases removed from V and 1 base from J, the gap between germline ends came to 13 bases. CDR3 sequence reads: CSARGGGQSYEQYF. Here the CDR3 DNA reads TGCAGTGCTAGGGGGGGGGGGCAATCCTACGAGCAGTACTTC.

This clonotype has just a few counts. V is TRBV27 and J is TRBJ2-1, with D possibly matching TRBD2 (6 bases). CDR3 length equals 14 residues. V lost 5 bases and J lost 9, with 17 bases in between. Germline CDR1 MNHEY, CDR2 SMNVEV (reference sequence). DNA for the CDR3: TGTGCCAGCAGTGTCACCGGGAGCCTCGGTGAGCAGTTCTTC. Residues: CASSVTGSLGEQFF.